This passage covers 8 T cell receptor beta chains from one sample sequenced in a study of blood T cell repertoires in COVID-19. Assay: immunoSEQ multiplex PCR; the TCRdb copy retains only in-frame clones and omits some. The sample holds about 180,000 clones; about 81% are singletons and the top ten take about 11%. Sequenced material: peripheral blood. The receptors come from a woman of 80 years or more with COVID-19, enrolled during active disease.

This clone was counted between two and nine times. The V call is TRBV4-1, the J call TRBJ2-2; D may be TRBD2 (5 bases). Germline CDR1 is MGHRA and CDR2 is YSYEKL. There are 15 residues in the CDR3. Trimming removed 0 bases from V and 5 bases from J, with 10 bases in between. This CDR3 reads CASSQETRRTGELFF. Written as DNA, the CDR3 is TGCGCCAGCAGCCAAGAAACCCGGAGGACCGGGGAGCTGTTTTTT.

The rearrangement joins TRBV15 to TRBJ1-1; TRBD1 might be the D (5 bases). CDR1 LNHNV and CDR2 YYDKDF come from the germline V gene (reference sequence). This CDR3 has 15 residues. Between the trimmed V and J ends, which lost 0 bases and 5 bases, there was a span of 13 bases. This CDR3 is CATSREYRYGTEAFF. The CDR3 DNA is TGTGCCACCAGCAGAGAATACAGGTATGGGACTGAAGCTTTCTTT.

CDR3: CASSFWEAGYGYTF. CDR3 nucleotides: TGTGCCAGCAGCTTCTGGGAGGCTGGGTATGGCTACACCTTC. The rearrangement joins TRBV5-6 to TRBJ1-2; no definite D call. Germline V gene sequence: CDR1 SGHDT, CDR2 YYEEEE. The CDR3 covers 14 residues. Trimming took off 2 bases at V and 5 bases at J, with 13 bases between the two ends.

V and J are TRBV11-2 and TRBJ2-1; 14 positions agree with TRBD2. The germline gives CDR1 SGHAT, CDR2 FQNNGV. Trimming took 5 bases from V and 6 from J; bases not matched to a gene: 3. The CDR3 consists of 15 residues. CDR3 protein: CASSRTSGRFNEQFF. DNA for the CDR3: TGTGCCAGCAGCCGGACTAGCGGGAGGTTCAATGAGCAGTTCTTC.

V is TRBV15 and J is TRBJ2-7, with unresolved D. Between the trimmed V and J ends, which lost 1 base and 3 bases, there was a span of 19 bases. Germline CDR1 and CDR2: LNHNV and YYDKDF (reference sequence). The CDR3 sequence is 17 residues long. CDR3 sequence reads: CATSRGSPHIARYEQYF. As DNA, the CDR3 is TGTGCCACCAGCAGAGGGTCCCCCCACATCGCTCGCTACGAGCAGTACTTC.

This chain links TRBV11-3 with TRBJ2-3, with D possibly TRBD2 on 5 matching bases. The CDR3 covers 14 residues. Deletions cut 6 bases from V and 0 bases from J, with 10 bases between. Germline CDR1 and CDR2: SGHNT and YENEEA. The CDR3 DNA sequence: TGTGCCAGCAGTTTGGGCGGGAGCACAGATACGCAGTATTTT. Residues: CASSLGGSTDTQYF.

This clone appeared once. J is TRBJ2-7 and V is TRBV4-1, with TRBD1 matching over 11 bases. CDR1 MGHRA and CDR2 YSYEKL come from the germline V gene. This CDR3 is built from 15 residues. J gave up 6 bases and V 6 bases, and 10 bases lay outside the gene matches. The CDR3 DNA follows: TGCGCCAGCAGTGCGTCCGGGACAGGGGGTCCCGAGCAGTACTTC. Its translation is CASSASGTGGPEQYF.

V is TRBV6-6 and J is TRBJ2-3; 14 bases are shared with TRBD2. Trimming removed 7 bases from V and 6 bases from J; junction bases left unmatched: 6. Looked up from germline, CDR1 is MNHNY and CDR2 is SVGAGI (reference sequence). This CDR3 has 15 amino acids. The CDR3 spells CASMTSGRAGDTQYF. In DNA, the CDR3 is TGTGCCAGCATGACTAGCGGGAGGGCGGGGGATACGCAGTATTTT.